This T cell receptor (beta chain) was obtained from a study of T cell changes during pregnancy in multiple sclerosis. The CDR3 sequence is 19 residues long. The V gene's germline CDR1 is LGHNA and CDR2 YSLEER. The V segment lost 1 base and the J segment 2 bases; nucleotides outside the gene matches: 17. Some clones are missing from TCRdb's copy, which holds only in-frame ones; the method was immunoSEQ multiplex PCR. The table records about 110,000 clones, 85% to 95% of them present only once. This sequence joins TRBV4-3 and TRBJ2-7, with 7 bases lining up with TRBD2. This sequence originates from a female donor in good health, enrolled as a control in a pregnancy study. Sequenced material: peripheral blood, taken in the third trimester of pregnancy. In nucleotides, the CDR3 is TGCGCCAGCAGCCAAGGGGGGGGAAGGAGGGTCGGTTTCCCCTACGAGCAGTACTTC. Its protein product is CASSQGGGRRVGFPYEQYF.